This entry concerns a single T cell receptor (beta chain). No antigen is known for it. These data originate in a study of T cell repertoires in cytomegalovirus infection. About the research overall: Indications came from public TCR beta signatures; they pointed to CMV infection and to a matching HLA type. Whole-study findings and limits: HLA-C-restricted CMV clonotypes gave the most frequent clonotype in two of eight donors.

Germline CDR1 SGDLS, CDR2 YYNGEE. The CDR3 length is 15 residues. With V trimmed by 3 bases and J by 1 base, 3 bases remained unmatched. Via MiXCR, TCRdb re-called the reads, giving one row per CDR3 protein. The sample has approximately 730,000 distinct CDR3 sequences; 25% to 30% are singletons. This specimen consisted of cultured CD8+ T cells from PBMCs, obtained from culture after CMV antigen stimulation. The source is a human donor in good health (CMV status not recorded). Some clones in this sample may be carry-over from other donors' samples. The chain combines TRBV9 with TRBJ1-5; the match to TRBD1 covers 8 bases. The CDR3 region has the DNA TGTGCCAGCAGCGCCTGGGACAGGAGCAATCAGCCCCAGCATTTT. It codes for CASSAWDRSNQPQHF.